This entry features one T cell receptor beta chain sequence. The CDR3 length is 16 residues. V lost 4 bases and J lost 2, with 17 bases in between. Germline CDR1 reads SGHAT; CDR2 reads FQNNGV. The sample is drawn from a study of blood T cell repertoires in COVID-19. For the study at large: Researchers got acute and convalescent COVID-19 samples from the United States, Italy and Spain.

TCRdb's copy holds only in-frame clones and misses some; the assay was immunoSEQ multiplex PCR. The sample shows roughly 300,000 clones, about 90% of them seen only once. Sequenced input: peripheral blood. The V gene is TRBV11-2, the J gene TRBJ2-5, with a weak D call TRBD1 (5 bases). The TCR originated in a woman in her thirties or forties who had recovered from COVID-19. This CDR3 reads CASSSGHRNRQETQYF. The CDR3 nucleotides are TGTGCCAGCAGCTCCGGACACAGGAACCGACAAGAGACCCAGTACTTC.